Sequencing of this T cell receptor (beta chain) was carried out in a study of Ad26.COV2.S vaccination and SARS-CoV-2 variants. Study in general: Into the muscle, Ad26.COV2.S was dosed once or twice, 56 days apart.

Treatment defined: some 19 received Ad26.COV2.S at low or high dose, single or two shots; roughly 5 received placebo; per-sample allocation not given. The investigators took samples on day 63 after the first vaccine or placebo injection. Assay: immunoSEQ multiplex PCR; the TCRdb copy retains only in-frame clones and omits some. The sample records about 350,000 clones, about 89% being singletons. The germline V gene encodes CDR1 LNHDA and CDR2 SQIVND (reference sequence). The length of the CDR3 is 17 residues. V lost 4 bases, J lost 5 bases, and 21 bases lay in between. The J gene is TRBJ2-1, the V gene TRBV19; D might be TRBD1 or TRBD2, each matching 6 bases. The source material was peripheral blood, sampled in a trial of Ad26.COV2.S vaccine versus placebo. The sequence was collected from a person between 18 and 59 years old who received the Ad26.COV2.S COVID-19 vaccine or a placebo. The CDR3 loop is CASSRGAGIRPHNEQFF. The CDR3 DNA reads as TGTGCCAGTAGTAGGGGGGCAGGGATTAGACCCCACAATGAGCAGTTCTTC.